The 23 T cell receptor beta chains below come from one sample, sequenced in a study of identical twins. TCRdb itself ran the 5' RACE reads through MiXCR, one entry per CDR3 protein. The sample lists some 250,000 distinct CDR3 sequences; about 12% were seen once. The same sample was also used in a study of yellow fever vaccine responses in identical twins.

The specimen was memory (CD45RO+) T cells sorted from blood. These TCRs come from a woman in her late teens or twenties in good health.

This clonotype was seen only a few times. CDR3 nucleotide sequence: TGTGCCAGCAGCTTAGCACGGAGCAACGGCTACACCTTC. Residues: CASSLARSNGYTF. The chain joins TRBV7-9 to TRBJ1-2; D gene uncertain. Trimming removed 0 bases from V and 8 bases from J, with 10 bases in between. The CDR3 runs 13 residues. The germline V gene encodes CDR1 SEHNR and CDR2 FQNEAQ (reference sequence).

This clonotype was recorded at least ten times. The J gene is TRBJ1-5, the V gene TRBV24-1; maybe TRBD1 (5 bases). The CDR3 sequence is 18 residues long. V dropped 4 bases and J dropped 3 bases, with 21 bases sitting between them. Germline values: CDR1 KGHDR, CDR2 SFDVKD. Here the CDR3 DNA reads TGTGCCACCAGTGACGGTGCCACCGGGACGGTAAACAATCAGCCCCAGCATTTT. Protein product: CATSDGATGTVNNQPQHF.

The V and J genes are TRBV11-2 and TRBJ2-5, with TRBD1 identical over 8 bases. Trimming at V came to 8 bases and at J to 5 bases, leaving 4 bases not matched to a gene. CDR1 is SGHAT, CDR2 FQNNGV, per germline. This CDR3 comprises 12 residues. The CDR3, as DNA: TGTGCCAGCGGACAGGGAAGTGAGACCCAGTACTTC. Residues: CASGQGSETQYF.

This clonotype was counted only a few times. The chain uses TRBV11-1 and TRBJ2-1, with 11 bases identical to TRBD2. Germline CDR1 is SGHAT and CDR2 is FQDESV (reference sequence). There are 19 residues in the CDR3. J gave up 4 bases and V 7 bases, and 18 bases lay outside the gene matches. CDR3 nucleotides: TGTGCCAGCACCCCTAAGGGACTAGCGGACAGCCTAGTTTACAATGAGCAGTTCTTC. Protein: CASTPKGLADSLVYNEQFF.

This rearrangement joins TRBV20-1 to TRBJ2-7; TRBD2 is a possible D gene (6 bases). The CDR3 runs to 12 residues. The V end was cut by 6 bases, the J end by 7 bases, with 16 bases between. CDR1 and CDR2 from the germline V gene are DFQATT and SNEGSKA (reference sequence). CDR3 in amino acids: CSAVADSWEQYF. The CDR3 DNA reads TGCAGTGCGGTAGCGGATTCCTGGGAGCAGTACTTC.

This chain joins TRBV29-1 and TRBJ2-1, with TRBD2 matching over 8 bases. Germline V gives CDR1 SQVTM, CDR2 ANQGSEA. CDR3 length: 14 amino acids. The CDR3 loop reads CSFIGTRGFNEQFF. CDR3 nucleotide sequence: TGCAGTTTCATCGGGACTAGGGGTTTCAATGAGCAGTTCTTC.

V usage is TRBV7-2 and J usage is TRBJ2-3; D remains ambiguous. This CDR3 has 14 residues. The V gene lost 0 bases and the J gene lost 3 bases, with 7 bases spanning the gap. Germline V gene lookup returns CDR1 SGHTA and CDR2 FQGNSA. The CDR3 nucleotides read TGTGCCAGCAGCTTAGCGGGGTTGACAGATACGCAGTATTTT. It is translated as CASSLAGLTDTQYF.

This clonotype was detected a few times. This rearrangement joins TRBV12-3 or TRBV12-4 to TRBJ2-3, with TRBD1 as a possible D gene (6 bases). V lost 1 base, J lost 1 base, and 9 bases lay in between. CDR3 length: 15 residues. CDR3 protein: CASSLGSGGTDTQYF. Written as DNA, the CDR3 is TGTGCCAGCAGTTTAGGCTCAGGGGGCACAGATACGCAGTATTTT.

This clonotype was counted between two and nine times. This chain uses TRBV10-3 with TRBJ1-5; TRBD1 might be the D (6 bases). Trimming pared 0 bases from V and 3 bases from J, leaving 9 bases between. The V gene's germline CDR1 is ENHRY and CDR2 SYGVKD. CDR3 length: 15 amino acids. CDR3 sequence reads: CAISESGTNNQPQHF. CDR3 coding DNA: TGTGCCATCAGTGAGTCTGGGACAAACAATCAGCCCCAGCATTTT.

The rearrangement links TRBV7-8 to TRBJ2-3; the match to TRBD2 covers 7 bases. The germline V gene encodes CDR1 SGHVS and CDR2 FQNEAQ. CDR3 size: 16 residues. J gave up 0 bases and V 3 bases, and 6 bases lay outside the gene matches. The CDR3 DNA is TGTGCCAGCAGCTTGCTGGGGCGGGGGAGCACAGATACGCAGTATTTT. It specifies CASSLLGRGSTDTQYF.

The sample holds many counts of this clonotype. The rearrangement uses TRBV2 and TRBJ1-4; D is ambiguous. The ends were cut back, 9 bases at V and 0 bases at J, with 14 bases in the middle. Germline V gene data show CDR1 as SNHLY and CDR2 as FYNNEI. The CDR3 has 15 amino acids. The CDR3 DNA reads as TGTGCCAGTAGCCTCCGACCTGCAACTAATGAAAAACTGTTTTTT. It yields the protein CASSLRPATNEKLFF.

This clonotype was counted a few times. J is TRBJ2-7 and V is TRBV27; D may be TRBD1 (5 bases). Germline assignment: CDR1 MNHEY and CDR2 SMNVEV (reference sequence). The CDR3 consists of 12 residues. Trimming pared 3 bases from V and 8 bases from J, leaving 11 bases between. The CDR3: CASSFGQGQQYF. The CDR3 nucleotides are TGTGCCAGCAGTTTCGGTCAGGGCCAGCAGTACTTC.

The chain is built from TRBV20-1 and TRBJ1-1, with a tentative D call TRBD1 (6 bases). The CDR3 covers 12 residues. CDR1 and CDR2 from the germline V gene are DFQATT and SNEGSKA (reference sequence). Trimming cost V 4 bases and J 3 bases, with 9 bases left between them. The CDR3 sequence: CSATTGHTEAFF. The CDR3 DNA is TGCAGTGCTACAACAGGGCACACTGAAGCTTTCTTT.

This clonotype was found a few times. This rearrangement joins TRBV20-1 to TRBJ2-6, with no clear D. This CDR3 region has 15 residues. CDR1 and CDR2 (germline): DFQATT, SNEGSKA (reference sequence). V was cut by 5 bases and J by 3 bases, with 14 bases left in between. The CDR3 is CSAEKPPGGANVLTF. The CDR3 nucleotides are TGCAGTGCTGAAAAACCCCCGGGTGGGGCCAACGTCCTGACTTTC.

This clonotype was seen only a few times. This chain joins TRBV2 and TRBJ1-2; no firm D call. This CDR3 is 18 amino acids long. V shed 5 bases and J shed 0 bases, with 22 bases lying between them. Germline V lookup: CDR1 SNHLY, CDR2 FYNNEI. CDR3 sequence reads: CASSPSAGIKGPNYGYTF. The CDR3 bases are TGTGCCAGCAGTCCTTCAGCCGGGATCAAAGGCCCTAACTATGGCTACACCTTC.

This sequence joins TRBV7-8 and TRBJ2-3, with 10 bases matching TRBD2. V shed 5 bases and J 1 base; nucleotides not matched to a gene: 3. Germline V lookup: CDR1 SGHVS, CDR2 FQNEAQ. The CDR3 has 15 residues. The CDR3 region has the DNA TGTGCCAGCAGCAAGCGGGGGGGACGCACAGATACGCAGTATTTT. It yields the protein CASSKRGGRTDTQYF. The complete variable domain, with remaining parts taken from reference TRBV7-8 and TRBJ2-3, reads GAGVSQSPRYKVAKRGQDVALRCDPISGHVSLFWYQQALGQGPEFLTYFQNEAQLDKSGLPSDRFFAERPEGSVSTLKIQRTQQEDSAVYLCASSKRGGRTDTQYFGPGTRLTVL.

The CDR3 reads CASSEVEGQGGTDTQYF. CDR3 nucleotide sequence: TGTGCCAGCAGTGAAGTTGAAGGGCAGGGAGGCACAGATACGCAGTATTTT. The V call is TRBV6-1, the J call TRBJ2-3, with D perhaps matching TRBD1 or TRBD2 (5 bases each). The CDR3 spans 17 residues. V shed 1 base and J shed 1 base, with 15 bases lying between them. Looked up from germline, CDR1 is MNHNS and CDR2 is SASEGT.

J is TRBJ2-1 and V is TRBV6-1; D gene uncertain. CDR1 and CDR2 from the germline V gene are MNHNS and SASEGT. The CDR3 covers 16 residues. V dropped 6 bases and J dropped 0 bases, with 15 bases sitting between them. The CDR3 DNA follows: TGTGCCAGCAGATCGAGCGAGGCCCTCTCCTACAATGAGCAGTTCTTC. Encoded protein: CASRSSEALSYNEQFF.

This clonotype was counted only a few times. The rearrangement joins TRBV7-9 to TRBJ2-2; tentatively, D is TRBD1 (5 bases). The CDR3 covers 14 residues. Germline CDR1 SEHNR, CDR2 FQNEAQ (reference sequence). V lost 5 bases and J 4 bases, leaving 11 bases between the germline ends. Here the CDR3 reads CASSITGSTGELFF. CDR3 sequence (DNA): TGTGCCAGCAGCATCACAGGAAGCACCGGGGAGCTGTTTTTT.

The chain couples TRBV11-2 to TRBJ2-5, with 8 bases matching TRBD2. J gave up 5 bases and V 4 bases, and 9 bases lay outside the gene matches. This CDR3 comprises 15 residues. CDR1 is SGHAT, CDR2 FQNNGV, per germline. CDR3 nucleotides: TGTGCCAGCAGCTGGGGGGTTGGCGGGGGGGAGACCCAGTACTTC. This gives the protein CASSWGVGGGETQYF.

This clonotype was counted between two and nine times. The rearrangement joins TRBV5-1 to TRBJ2-5, with TRBD1 matching over 8 bases. V gave up 4 bases and J gave up 3 bases; unmatched junction bases: 8. This CDR3 is 15 amino acids long. From germline, CDR1 is SGHRS and CDR2 YFSETQ. The CDR3: CASSPGPGQEETQYF. CDR3 in DNA: TGCGCCAGCAGCCCGGGGCCGGGACAGGAAGAGACCCAGTACTTC.

This clonotype has at least ten counts. The rearrangement uses TRBV7-2 and TRBJ1-1; 11 nucleotides align to TRBD1. V lost 5 bases to trimming and J lost 4 bases; unmatched junction nucleotides: 9. Germline CDR1 reads SGHTA; CDR2 reads FQGNSA. The CDR3 totals 16 residues. CDR3 sequence reads: CASSTWTGGRVTEAFF. The CDR3 DNA sequence: TGTGCCAGCAGCACCTGGACAGGGGGCCGGGTCACTGAAGCTTTCTTT.

Only a few counts were recorded for this clonotype. CDR3 region: CSPTTSGDYNEQFF. CDR3 sequence (DNA): TGCAGTCCGACGACTAGCGGGGACTACAATGAGCAGTTCTTC. The V call is TRBV20-1, the J call TRBJ2-1; 11 bases are shared with TRBD2. Germline CDR1 DFQATT, CDR2 SNEGSKA (reference sequence). This CDR3 contains 14 residues. V was pared by 8 bases and J by 3 bases, with 6 bases of the junction left unmatched.